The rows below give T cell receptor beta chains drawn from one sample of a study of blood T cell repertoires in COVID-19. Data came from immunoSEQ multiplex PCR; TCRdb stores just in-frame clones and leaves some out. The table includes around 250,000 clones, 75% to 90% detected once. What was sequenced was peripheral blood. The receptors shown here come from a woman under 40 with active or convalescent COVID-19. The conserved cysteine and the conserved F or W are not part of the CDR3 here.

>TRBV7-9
ASSLGLLAGSQETQY
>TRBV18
ASSEQTGDLNTEAF
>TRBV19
ASSMRPTGNEQY
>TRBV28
ASSLKGQKAF
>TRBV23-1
ARLQTVATNEKLF
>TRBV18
ASSGTGDRSGNTIY
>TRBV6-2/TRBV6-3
ASSRQGSYNEQF
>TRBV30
AWSVGGTGMNTEAF
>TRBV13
ASSRAGGTRYEQY
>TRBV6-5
ASSPGEGSPNEQF
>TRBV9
ASSVGGGLGSSYNSPLH
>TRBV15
ATSRDFSGTGVLGYT
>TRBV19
ASSNYPGENTEAF
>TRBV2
ASTPRDRVHEQY
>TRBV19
ASTEGGLSNQPQH
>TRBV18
ASSPPGLAGNEQF
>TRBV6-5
ASGQFNSYEQY
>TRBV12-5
ASGFGLRSDHEQF
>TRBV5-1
ATKPSGGAADTQY
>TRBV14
ASNRGADYGYT
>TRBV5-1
ASSSEMQGAGYT
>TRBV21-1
ASSKEGEEGSSYEQY
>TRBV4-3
ASSQDTGTDTQY
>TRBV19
ASKWGQGGNQPQH
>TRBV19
ASSVYLGGGYT
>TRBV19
ASSGRDRDTTDTQY
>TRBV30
AWSRTGSHQPQH
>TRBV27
ASSYRRGRNSPLH
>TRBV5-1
ASSLALAASLGEQY
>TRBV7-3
ASSLGRDSPLH
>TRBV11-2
ASSLTLLGRVEQPQH
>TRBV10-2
ASSEVHRGPNTEAF
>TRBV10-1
ASRVPRDTQY
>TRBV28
ASSDAAGVTPLH
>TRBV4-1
ASSQDTGTNYGYT
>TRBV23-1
ASSQPFDRLNTEAF
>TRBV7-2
ASSLVEYTEAF
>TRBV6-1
ASSALVHTWTGRPSLH
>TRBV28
AAGGRTNAGANVLT
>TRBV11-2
ASSLRSGVEQF
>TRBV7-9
ASSFSAVRGVSFGSPLH
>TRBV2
ASIAPGQGAYEQF
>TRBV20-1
SASSGQQSRH
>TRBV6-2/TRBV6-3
ASSYSSAILQPQH
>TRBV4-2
ASSQGTGTGSQPQH
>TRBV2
ASSGVYNEQF
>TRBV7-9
ASSREGGTEAF
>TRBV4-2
ASSQDYGAAPYEQY
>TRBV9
ASSVASGGGNEQF
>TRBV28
ASSLLFVLAGYNEQF
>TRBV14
ASSQHAGTQETQY
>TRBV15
ATSSTYKSSYNSPLH
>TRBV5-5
ASSFRERKEGSNSPLH
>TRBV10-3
AISESAGGTYEQY
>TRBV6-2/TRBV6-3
ASSVPGQTNTEAF
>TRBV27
ASSFPPEY
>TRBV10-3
AITLDRATEAF
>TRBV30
AWTGTRGEQF
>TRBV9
ASSVGTSGGAEETQY